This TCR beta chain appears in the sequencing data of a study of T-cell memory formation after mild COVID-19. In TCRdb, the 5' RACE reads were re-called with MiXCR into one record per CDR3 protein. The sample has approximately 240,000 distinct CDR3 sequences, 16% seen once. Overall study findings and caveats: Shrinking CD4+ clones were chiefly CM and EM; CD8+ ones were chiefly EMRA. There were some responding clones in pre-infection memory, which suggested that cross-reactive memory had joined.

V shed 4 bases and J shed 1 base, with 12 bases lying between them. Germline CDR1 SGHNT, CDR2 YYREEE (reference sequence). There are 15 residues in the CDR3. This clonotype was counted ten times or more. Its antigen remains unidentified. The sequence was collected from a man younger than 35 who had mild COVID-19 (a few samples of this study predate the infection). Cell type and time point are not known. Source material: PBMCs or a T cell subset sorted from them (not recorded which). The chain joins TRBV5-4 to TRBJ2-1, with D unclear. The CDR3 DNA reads TGTGCCAGCAGCCCGGGCGTGGGGTCCTACAATGAGCAGTTCTTC. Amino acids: CASSPGVGSYNEQFF.